This T cell receptor beta chain was recorded in a study of vaccination and CD4 T cells after COVID-19. Treatment of the sample: approximately 9-day PBMC culture with coronavirus spike peptide pools or control peptides (ViraFEST assay). Harvesting of the unexposed donor's CD4+ T cells predated the COVID-19 pandemic (2011-2018). By negative selection, CD4+ T cells were isolated once culture had run for approximately 9 days. With the Oncomine TCR Beta short-read assay, DNA from cultured CD4+ T cells was sequenced. TCRdb re-derived calls from the PCR reads in MiXCR, one entry per CDR3 protein. This table has about 9,500 distinct CDR3 sequences, about half appearing once. With regard to this clonotype: Its antigen is unidentified.

The sequencing sample was made of CD4+ T cells from blood, cultured in vitro. This clonotype was sampled from a human donor in good health.

CDR3 region: CSARDPKAGGQPQHF. CDR3 bases: TGCAGTGCTAGAGACCCCAAGGCGGGGGGTCAGCCCCAGCATTTT. V and J are TRBV20-1 and TRBJ1-5; a weak D match, TRBD1 (5 bases). Germline V gene lookup returns CDR1 DFQATT and CDR2 SNEGSKA (reference sequence). V dropped 0 bases and J dropped 6 bases, with 15 bases sitting between them. This CDR3 contains 15 residues.